These T cell receptor beta chains were read from a single sample in a study of regulatory T cells in long-lasting Graves disease. MiXCR, applied by TCRdb to the multiplex PCR reads, yields one record per CDR3 protein. The table has more than 350,000 distinct CDR3 sequences, 14% to 15% seen once. The same specimen was also included in a second study, on T cells in Graves' hyperthyroidism and ophthalmopathy.

Source: peripheral blood mononuclear cells (PBMCs), taken at new diagnosis, from a patient treated with antithyroid drugs. Receptor source: a woman between 25 and 40 years old with Graves disease. The CDR3 runs from the conserved cysteine through the conserved F or W. A D gene is named only where the DNA matches it firmly. Clone size is given for some rows only: seen once, a few or many times, or a class if the clone is expanded.

V gene: TRBV2; J gene: TRBJ2-6; clone size: few; D gene: TRBD1; CDR3 length: 20; CDR3 protein: CASSLRSRDRGLSGANVLTF; CDR3 DNA: TGTGCCAGCAGCTTAAGATCGCGGGACAGGGGGTTGTCTGGGGCCAACGTCCTGACTTTC
V gene: TRBV20-1; J gene: TRBJ2-5; clone size: -; D gene: TRBD2; CDR3 length: 16; CDR3 protein: CSARGLGTSGIETQYF; CDR3 DNA: TGCAGTGCTAGGGGTCTAGGGACTAGCGGGATCGAGACCCAGTACTTC
V gene: TRBV28; J gene: TRBJ2-1; clone size: many; D gene: TRBD2; CDR3 length: 16; CDR3 protein: CASSLTRTSGSYEQFF; CDR3 DNA: TGTGCCAGCAGTCTGACCCGGACTAGCGGGAGCTATGAGCAGTTCTTC
V gene: TRBV5-6; J gene: TRBJ2-1; clone size: few; D gene: TRBD2; CDR3 length: 17; CDR3 protein: CASSPGLAGVNDNEQFF; CDR3 DNA: TGTGCCAGCAGCCCCGGACTAGCGGGAGTCAACGACAATGAGCAGTTCTTC
V gene: TRBV4-1; J gene: TRBJ2-5; clone size: many; D gene: TRBD2; CDR3 length: 20; CDR3 protein: CASSHPTGGGASGRWETQYF; CDR3 DNA: TGCGCCAGCAGCCACCCTACAGGAGGGGGGGCCAGCGGGAGGTGGGAGACCCAGTACTTC
V gene: TRBV7-9; J gene: TRBJ1-4; clone size: many; D gene: -; CDR3 length: 16; CDR3 protein: CASSLATGLVNEKLFF; CDR3 DNA: TGTGCCAGCAGCTTAGCCACAGGGTTGGTTAATGAAAAACTGTTTTTT
V gene: TRBV18; J gene: TRBJ2-5; clone size: many; D gene: -; CDR3 length: 15; CDR3 protein: CASSPVAGSQETQYF; CDR3 DNA: TGTGCCAGCTCACCAGTGGCGGGTAGCCAAGAGACCCAGTACTTC
V gene: TRBV6-2/TRBV6-3; J gene: TRBJ2-3; clone size: -; D gene: TRBD2; CDR3 length: 16; CDR3 protein: CASSRGTTKTTDTQYF; CDR3 DNA: TGTGCCAGCAGCCGAGGGACTACCAAGACCACAGATACGCAGTATTTT
V gene: TRBV24-1; J gene: TRBJ2-3; clone size: -; D gene: TRBD1; CDR3 length: 16; CDR3 protein: CATSDLQTGSGDTQYF; CDR3 DNA: TGTGCCACCAGTGATTTGCAGACAGGGAGTGGTGATACGCAGTATTTT
V gene: TRBV20-1; J gene: TRBJ2-5; clone size: -; D gene: -; CDR3 length: 13; CDR3 protein: CSARTRGWETQYF; CDR3 DNA: TGCAGTGCTAGGACGCGGGGATGGGAGACCCAGTACTTC
V gene: TRBV15; J gene: TRBJ2-3; clone size: -; D gene: TRBD2; CDR3 length: 18; CDR3 protein: CATSRDTLAGATTDTQYF; CDR3 DNA: TGTGCCACCAGCAGAGATACCCTAGCGGGGGCCACCACAGATACGCAGTATTTT
V gene: TRBV7-9; J gene: TRBJ2-1; clone size: few; D gene: TRBD1; CDR3 length: 20; CDR3 protein: CASRQNFGTGEGRAPWEQFF; CDR3 DNA: TGTGCCAGCAGGCAAAACTTCGGGACAGGGGAAGGACGGGCCCCTTGGGAGCAGTTCTTC
V gene: TRBV19; J gene: TRBJ2-7; clone size: -; D gene: TRBD2; CDR3 length: 15; CDR3 protein: CASSGIAGGSYEQYF; CDR3 DNA: TGTGCCAGTAGCGGAATAGCGGGCGGCTCCTACGAGCAGTACTTC
V gene: TRBV7-9; J gene: TRBJ2-2; clone size: few; D gene: -; CDR3 length: 17; CDR3 protein: CASSDPGGTDVTGELFF; CDR3 DNA: TGTGCCAGCAGCGACCCCGGAGGGACGGATGTCACCGGGGAGCTGTTTTTT
V gene: TRBV18; J gene: TRBJ1-1; clone size: many; D gene: TRBD1; CDR3 length: 11; CDR3 protein: CASEKGQQAFF; CDR3 DNA: TGTGCCAGCGAAAAGGGACAGCAAGCTTTCTTT
V gene: TRBV7-9; J gene: TRBJ2-4; clone size: few; D gene: -; CDR3 length: 12; CDR3 protein: CASRTDENIQYF; CDR3 DNA: TGTGCCAGCAGGACAGACGAGAACATTCAGTACTTC
V gene: TRBV5-4; J gene: TRBJ2-7; clone size: -; D gene: TRBD1; CDR3 length: 14; CDR3 protein: CASSSGQGPYGQYF; CDR3 DNA: TGTGCCAGCAGCTCCGGACAGGGCCCATACGGGCAGTACTTC
V gene: TRBV19; J gene: TRBJ2-7; clone size: many; D gene: TRBD2; CDR3 length: 16; CDR3 protein: CASSKRTSGSIYEQYF; CDR3 DNA: TGTGCCAGTAGTAAGAGGACTAGCGGGAGTATCTACGAGCAGTACTTC
V gene: TRBV2; J gene: TRBJ1-5; clone size: many; D gene: TRBD1; CDR3 length: 15; CDR3 protein: CASRQEQGSNQPQHF; CDR3 DNA: TGTGCCAGCAGGCAAGAACAGGGGAGCAATCAGCCCCAGCATTTT
V gene: TRBV6-1; J gene: TRBJ2-7; clone size: many; D gene: -; CDR3 length: 14; CDR3 protein: CASRDREGSYEQYF; CDR3 DNA: TGTGCCAGCAGAGACAGGGAGGGCTCCTACGAGCAGTACTTC
V gene: TRBV11-2; J gene: TRBJ2-5; clone size: many; D gene: -; CDR3 length: 13; CDR3 protein: CASSPGVQETQYF; CDR3 DNA: TGTGCCAGCAGCCCAGGGGTCCAAGAGACCCAGTACTTC
V gene: TRBV2; J gene: TRBJ1-1; clone size: many; D gene: TRBD1; CDR3 length: 12; CDR3 protein: CASRGTGPEAFF; CDR3 DNA: TGTGCCAGCAGGGGGACAGGGCCTGAAGCTTTCTTT
V gene: TRBV14; J gene: TRBJ1-3; clone size: few; D gene: -; CDR3 length: 16; CDR3 protein: CASSQDRRISGNTIYF; CDR3 DNA: TGTGCCAGCAGCCAAGATCGGCGGATCTCTGGAAACACCATATATTTT
V gene: TRBV5-6; J gene: TRBJ2-1; clone size: many; D gene: -; CDR3 length: 14; CDR3 protein: CASSEIRAYNEQFF; CDR3 DNA: TGTGCCAGCAGCGAAATCCGGGCATACAATGAGCAGTTCTTC
V gene: TRBV11-3; J gene: TRBJ2-1; clone size: many; D gene: TRBD2; CDR3 length: 15; CDR3 protein: CASSLPTSGDNEQFF; CDR3 DNA: TGTGCCAGCAGCTTACCGACTAGCGGGGACAATGAGCAGTTCTTC
V gene: TRBV12-3/TRBV12-4; J gene: TRBJ2-1; clone size: few; D gene: TRBD2; CDR3 length: 15; CDR3 protein: CVSSFERGGGNEQFF; CDR3 DNA: TGTGTCAGCAGTTTTGAGCGGGGGGGGGGCAATGAGCAGTTCTTC
V gene: TRBV30; J gene: TRBJ1-2; clone size: many; D gene: -; CDR3 length: 12; CDR3 protein: CAGSTSNYGYTF; CDR3 DNA: TGTGCCGGCTCAACCAGCAACTATGGCTACACCTTC
V gene: TRBV4-1; J gene: TRBJ1-4; clone size: -; D gene: TRBD1; CDR3 length: 16; CDR3 protein: CASSQGRDRFNEKLFF; CDR3 DNA: TGCGCCAGCAGCCAAGGCCGGGACAGGTTTAATGAAAAACTGTTTTTT
V gene: TRBV12-3/TRBV12-4; J gene: TRBJ2-1; clone size: many; D gene: TRBD2; CDR3 length: 15; CDR3 protein: CASSLGGRRYNEQFF; CDR3 DNA: TGTGCCAGCAGTTTAGGCGGGAGAAGGTACAATGAGCAGTTCTTC
V gene: TRBV3-1; J gene: TRBJ1-6; clone size: -; D gene: -; CDR3 length: 14; CDR3 protein: CASSPNARGSPLHF; CDR3 DNA: TGTGCCAGCAGCCCCAACGCCCGCGGTTCACCCCTCCACTTT
V gene: TRBV11-2; J gene: TRBJ2-2; clone size: -; D gene: -; CDR3 length: 16; CDR3 protein: CASSPGDMGGAGELFF; CDR3 DNA: TGTGCCAGCAGCCCCGGGGACATGGGTGGCGCCGGGGAGCTGTTTTTT
V gene: TRBV28; J gene: TRBJ2-7; clone size: -; D gene: -; CDR3 length: 12; CDR3 protein: CASTTFNYEQYF; CDR3 DNA: TGTGCCAGCACCACCTTTAACTACGAGCAGTACTTC
V gene: TRBV5-1; J gene: TRBJ2-1; clone size: many; D gene: TRBD2; CDR3 length: 15; CDR3 protein: CASSLGAGGPGEQFF; CDR3 DNA: TGCGCCAGCAGCTTGGGGGCGGGAGGGCCTGGTGAGCAGTTCTTC
V gene: TRBV30; J gene: TRBJ2-2; clone size: few; D gene: -; CDR3 length: 14; CDR3 protein: CAWSRGSRAGELFF; CDR3 DNA: TGTGCCTGGAGTCGGGGTTCTAGGGCCGGGGAGCTGTTTTTT
V gene: TRBV6-1; J gene: TRBJ2-3; clone size: few; D gene: TRBD2; CDR3 length: 16; CDR3 protein: CASSEFGGRGTDTQYF; CDR3 DNA: TGTGCCAGCAGCGAATTCGGGGGGAGAGGCACAGATACGCAGTATTTT
V gene: TRBV27; J gene: TRBJ2-2; clone size: -; D gene: -; CDR3 length: 15; CDR3 protein: CASSGIGPNTGELFF; CDR3 DNA: TGTGCCAGCAGTGGGATTGGACCGAACACCGGGGAGCTGTTTTTT
V gene: TRBV5-1; J gene: TRBJ2-1; clone size: -; D gene: -; CDR3 length: 16; CDR3 protein: CASSLGGAIDNNEQFF; CDR3 DNA: TGCGCCAGCAGCTTGGGAGGGGCAATCGACAACAATGAGCAGTTCTTC
V gene: TRBV9; J gene: TRBJ2-1; clone size: few; D gene: -; CDR3 length: 16; CDR3 protein: CASSVAVRERYNEQFF; CDR3 DNA: TGTGCCAGCAGCGTAGCTGTGAGAGAGCGCTACAATGAGCAGTTCTTC
V gene: TRBV24-1; J gene: TRBJ1-1; clone size: few; D gene: -; CDR3 length: 13; CDR3 protein: CATSEPAGTEAFF; CDR3 DNA: TGTGCCACCAGTGAACCGGCGGGGACTGAAGCTTTCTTT
V gene: TRBV19; J gene: TRBJ2-2; clone size: few; D gene: TRBD1; CDR3 length: 15; CDR3 protein: CASSMGTGVFGELFF; CDR3 DNA: TGTGCCAGTAGTATGGGGACAGGGGTCTTCGGGGAGCTGTTTTTT
V gene: TRBV7-8; J gene: TRBJ1-5; clone size: -; D gene: -; CDR3 length: 13; CDR3 protein: CASRVGSNQPQHF; CDR3 DNA: TGTGCCAGCAGAGTGGGTAGCAATCAGCCCCAGCATTTT
V gene: TRBV2; J gene: TRBJ2-6; clone size: -; D gene: -; CDR3 length: 19; CDR3 protein: CASKGTLMNGQVGANVLTF; CDR3 DNA: TGTGCCAGCAAAGGAACCCTTATGAACGGGCAAGTTGGGGCCAACGTCCTGACTTTC
V gene: TRBV20-1; J gene: TRBJ2-7; clone size: many; D gene: TRBD2; CDR3 length: 17; CDR3 protein: CSAIGDTSGRAFDEQYF; CDR3 DNA: TGCAGTGCTATTGGGGACACTAGCGGGAGGGCCTTCGACGAGCAGTACTTC
V gene: TRBV7-8; J gene: TRBJ2-3; clone size: many; D gene: -; CDR3 length: 12; CDR3 protein: CASNLRGDTQYF; CDR3 DNA: TGTGCCAGCAACCTCCGAGGGGATACGCAGTATTTT
V gene: TRBV15; J gene: TRBJ1-2; clone size: few; D gene: TRBD1; CDR3 length: 14; CDR3 protein: CATSTGTGAYGYTF; CDR3 DNA: TGTGCCACCAGCACCGGGACAGGGGCTTATGGCTACACCTTC
V gene: TRBV28; J gene: TRBJ2-5; clone size: -; D gene: TRBD1; CDR3 length: 21; CDR3 protein: CASSPSRDRGQGASVAETQYF; CDR3 DNA: TGTGCCAGCAGTCCCTCTAGGGACAGGGGGCAGGGGGCATCGGTGGCAGAGACCCAGTACTTC
V gene: TRBV6-1; J gene: TRBJ2-6; clone size: many; D gene: -; CDR3 length: 15; CDR3 protein: CASSDQGTGANVLTF; CDR3 DNA: TGTGCCAGCAGTGATCAGGGTACTGGGGCCAACGTCCTGACTTTC
V gene: TRBV20-1; J gene: TRBJ1-1; clone size: many; D gene: TRBD1; CDR3 length: 13; CDR3 protein: CSARQGGITEAFF; CDR3 DNA: TGCAGTGCTCGACAGGGGGGGATCACTGAAGCTTTCTTT
V gene: TRBV7-7; J gene: TRBJ1-3; clone size: -; D gene: -; CDR3 length: 14; CDR3 protein: CASSSGVGGNTIYF; CDR3 DNA: TGTGCTAGCAGCTCGGGAGTGGGTGGAAACACCATATATTTT
V gene: TRBV20-1; J gene: TRBJ2-5; clone size: many; D gene: TRBD2; CDR3 length: 15; CDR3 protein: CSARGLAGESETQYF; CDR3 DNA: TGCAGTGCTAGGGGACTAGCGGGAGAGTCAGAGACCCAGTACTTC
V gene: TRBV27; J gene: TRBJ2-7; clone size: -; D gene: TRBD1; CDR3 length: 15; CDR3 protein: CASSHTGGAGYEQYF; CDR3 DNA: TGTGCCAGCAGCCATACAGGGGGCGCTGGTTACGAGCAGTACTTC
V gene: TRBV25-1; J gene: TRBJ2-3; clone size: -; D gene: TRBD2; CDR3 length: 14; CDR3 protein: CASRDSGSRDTQYF; CDR3 DNA: TGTGCCAGCAGGGATAGCGGGAGCCGAGATACGCAGTATTTT
V gene: TRBV11-1; J gene: TRBJ2-4; clone size: many; D gene: -; CDR3 length: 14; CDR3 protein: CASSGNSEWDIQYF; CDR3 DNA: TGTGCCAGCAGCGGTAATAGCGAGTGGGACATTCAGTACTTC
V gene: TRBV2; J gene: TRBJ2-7; clone size: few; D gene: -; CDR3 length: 12; CDR3 protein: CASSRAANEQYF; CDR3 DNA: TGTGCCAGCAGTCGGGCCGCCAACGAGCAGTACTTC
V gene: TRBV28; J gene: TRBJ1-6; clone size: few; D gene: -; CDR3 length: 13; CDR3 protein: CASSPTRGRPLHF; CDR3 DNA: TGTGCCAGCAGTCCGACGAGGGGTCGACCCCTCCACTTT